This TCR beta chain was identified in a study of blood T cell repertoires in COVID-19. Looking at the study overall: The analysed material was cDNA or gDNA that came from T cells, B-cell-depleted T cells, or PBMCs.

The CDR3 loop spans 15 amino acids. CDR1 and CDR2 from the germline V gene are SGHVS and FNYEAQ. Trimming cost V 0 bases and J 0 bases, with 6 bases left between them. In the original workflow: Reference gene primer amplification gave nucleated cell count estimates. Assay: immunoSEQ multiplex PCR; the TCRdb copy retains only in-frame clones and omits some. V and J calls and clone size are copied from that table; D and trimming were computed from the DNA. The sample lists around 180,000 clones; less than 85% were seen once. This clone has more than one count but fewer than ten. Sequencing was carried out using peripheral blood. The chain has TRBV7-6 and TRBJ1-3; D ambiguous. This clonotype originated in a woman older than 75 with acute or convalescent COVID-19. The CDR3, as DNA: TGTGCCAGCAGCTTAGCCCGGAGCTCTGGAAACACCATATATTTT. Translated, it gives CASSLARSSGNTIYF. The full variable domain, its missing parts supplied by reference TRBV7-6 and TRBJ1-3, is GAGVSQSPRYKVTKRGQDVALRCDPISGHVSLYWYRQALGQGPEFLTYFNYEAQQDKSGLPNDRFSAERPEGSISTLTIQRTEQRDSAMYRCASSLARSSGNTIYFGEGSWLTVV.